This TCR beta chain was sequenced during a study of identical twins. Points on this clonotype: Its antigen is currently unknown.

This CDR3 has 12 amino acids. The V and J ends lost 4 bases and 11 bases respectively, with 12 bases between them. Germline loops: CDR1 SGHDN, CDR2 FVKESK. Findings and limits, study-wide: The study found that models underestimated out-of-frame TCR alpha sharing in monozygotic twins.

TCRdb processed the 5' RACE reads anew with MiXCR; each CDR3 protein has one entry. The table has approximately 600,000 distinct CDR3 sequences, about 7.6% seen once. This sample also appeared in a second study, on yellow fever vaccine responses in identical twins.

This sequence originates from a woman under 30 in good health. This chain links TRBV14 with TRBJ2-1, with D possibly TRBD1 on 6 matching bases. Sequenced: PBMCs. The CDR3 spells CASSPPGTKQFF. The CDR3 nucleotides are TGTGCCAGCAGCCCCCCCGGGACAAAGCAGTTCTTC.